This entry concerns a single TCR beta chain. Its antigen is as yet unknown. This entry belongs to a study of identical twins. TCRdb independently ran MiXCR on the 5' RACE reads; one entry per CDR3 protein. In the table there are 1.5 million or so distinct CDR3 sequences, about 30% of which are singletons. V was shortened by 2 bases and J by 10 bases, with 12 bases between the two germline ends. Germline assignment: CDR1 MDHEN and CDR2 SYDVKM. This CDR3 has 13 residues. Study-wide findings and caveats: Memory repertoires lacked the insertion deficit that abundant cord blood beta clonotypes showed.

Donors were all healthy Caucasians. The receptor was derived from a newborn girl in good health. The material sequenced was cord blood. The rearrangement links TRBV28 to TRBJ2-1, with a possible D match to TRBD2 (5 bases). Here the CDR3 DNA reads TGTGCCAGCAGTTTAGGGAGAACCTACGAGCAGTTCTTC. This sequence encodes CASSLGRTYEQFF.